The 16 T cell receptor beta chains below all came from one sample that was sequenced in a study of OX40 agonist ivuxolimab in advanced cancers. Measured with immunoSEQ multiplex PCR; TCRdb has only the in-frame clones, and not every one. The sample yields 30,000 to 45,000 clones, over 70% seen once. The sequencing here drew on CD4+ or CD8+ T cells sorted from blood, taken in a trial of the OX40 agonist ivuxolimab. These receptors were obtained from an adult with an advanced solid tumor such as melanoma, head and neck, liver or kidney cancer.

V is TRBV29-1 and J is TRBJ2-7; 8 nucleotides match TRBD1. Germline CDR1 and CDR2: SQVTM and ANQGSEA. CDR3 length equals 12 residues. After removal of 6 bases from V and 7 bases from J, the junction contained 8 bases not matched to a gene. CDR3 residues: CSVSQGASEQYF. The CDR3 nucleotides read TGCAGCGTATCGCAGGGGGCGAGTGAGCAGTACTTC.

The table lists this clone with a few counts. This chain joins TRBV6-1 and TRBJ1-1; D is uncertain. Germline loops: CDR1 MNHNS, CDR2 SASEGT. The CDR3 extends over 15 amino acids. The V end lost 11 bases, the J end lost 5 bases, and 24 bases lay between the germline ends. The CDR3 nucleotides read TGTGCCCCCAGTAGGGAGTCCGAAAGGAGGACTGAAGCTTTCTTT. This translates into CAPSRESERRTEAFF.

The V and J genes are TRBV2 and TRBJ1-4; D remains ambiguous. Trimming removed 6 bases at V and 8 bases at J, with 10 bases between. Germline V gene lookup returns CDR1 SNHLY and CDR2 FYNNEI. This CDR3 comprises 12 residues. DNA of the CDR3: TGTGCCAGCAGGTGGGGTTCGGAAAAACTGTTTTTT. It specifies CASRWGSEKLFF.

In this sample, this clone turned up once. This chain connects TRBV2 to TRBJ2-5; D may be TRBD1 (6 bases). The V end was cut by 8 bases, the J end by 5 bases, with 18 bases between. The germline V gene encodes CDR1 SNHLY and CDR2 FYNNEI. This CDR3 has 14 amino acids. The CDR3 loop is CASGNREMGETQYF. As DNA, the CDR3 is TGTGCCAGCGGGAACAGGGAAATGGGGGAGACCCAGTACTTC. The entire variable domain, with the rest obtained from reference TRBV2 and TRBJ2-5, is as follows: EPEVTQTPSHQVTQMGQEVILRCVPISNHLYFYWYRQILGQKVEFLVSFYNNEISEKSEIFDDQFSVERPDGSNFTLKIRSTKLEDSAMYFCASGNREMGETQYFGPGTRLLVL.

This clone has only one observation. This CDR3 is CASSWDRDTGELFF. CDR3 DNA: TGTGCCAGCAGCTGGGACAGGGACACCGGGGAGCTGTTTTTT. The chain recombines TRBV5-4 with TRBJ2-2, with TRBD1 matching 9 bases. CDR3 length: 14 residues. V shed 3 bases, J shed 3 bases, and the junction held 0 bases outside the gene matches. The germline V gene encodes CDR1 SGHNT and CDR2 YYREEE (reference sequence).

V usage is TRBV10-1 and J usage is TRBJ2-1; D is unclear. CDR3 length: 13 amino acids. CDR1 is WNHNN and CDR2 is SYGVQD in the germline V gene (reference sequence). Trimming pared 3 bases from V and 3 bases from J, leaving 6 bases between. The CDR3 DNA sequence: TGCGCCAGCAGTGATGGCAGCTACAATGAGCAGTTCTTC. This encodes CASSDGSYNEQFF.

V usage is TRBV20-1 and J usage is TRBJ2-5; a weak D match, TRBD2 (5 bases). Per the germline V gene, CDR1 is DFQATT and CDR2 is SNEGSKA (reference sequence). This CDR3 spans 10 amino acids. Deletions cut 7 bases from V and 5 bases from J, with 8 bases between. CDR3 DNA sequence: TGCAGTGTAAGGAGGGAGACCCAGTACTTC. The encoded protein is CSVRRETQYF.

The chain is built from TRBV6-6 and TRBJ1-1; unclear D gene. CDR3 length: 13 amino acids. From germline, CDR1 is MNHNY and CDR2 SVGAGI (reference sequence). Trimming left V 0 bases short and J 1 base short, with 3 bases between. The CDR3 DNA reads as TGTGCCAGCAGTTACTCGCAGAACACTGAAGCTTTCTTT. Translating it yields CASSYSQNTEAFF.

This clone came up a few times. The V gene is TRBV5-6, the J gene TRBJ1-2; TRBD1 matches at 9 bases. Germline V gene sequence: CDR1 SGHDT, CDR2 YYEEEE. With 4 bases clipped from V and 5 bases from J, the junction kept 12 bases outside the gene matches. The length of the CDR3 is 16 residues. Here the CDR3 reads CASSRPGQGRRYGYTF. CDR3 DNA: TGTGCCAGCAGCCGACCCGGACAGGGGAGACGATATGGCTACACCTTC.

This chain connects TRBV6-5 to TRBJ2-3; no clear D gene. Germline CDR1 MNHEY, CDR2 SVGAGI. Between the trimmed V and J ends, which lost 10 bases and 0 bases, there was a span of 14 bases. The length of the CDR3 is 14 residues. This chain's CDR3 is CATTRTSSTDTQYF. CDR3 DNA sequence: TGTGCCACCACCCGGACCTCTAGCACAGATACGCAGTATTTT.

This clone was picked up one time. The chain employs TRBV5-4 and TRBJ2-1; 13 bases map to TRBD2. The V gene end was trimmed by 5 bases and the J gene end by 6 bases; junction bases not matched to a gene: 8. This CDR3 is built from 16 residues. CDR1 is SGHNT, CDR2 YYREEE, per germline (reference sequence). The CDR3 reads CASSSLLAGGGNEQFF. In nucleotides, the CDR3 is TGTGCCAGCAGTTCATTACTAGCGGGAGGGGGCAATGAGCAGTTCTTC.

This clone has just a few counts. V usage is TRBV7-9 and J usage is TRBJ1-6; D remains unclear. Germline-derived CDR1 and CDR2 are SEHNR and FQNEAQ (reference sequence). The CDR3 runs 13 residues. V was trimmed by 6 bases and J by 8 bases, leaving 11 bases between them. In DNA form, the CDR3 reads TGTGCCAGCAGGTCCGACTCGTATTCACCCCTCCACTTT. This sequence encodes CASRSDSYSPLHF.

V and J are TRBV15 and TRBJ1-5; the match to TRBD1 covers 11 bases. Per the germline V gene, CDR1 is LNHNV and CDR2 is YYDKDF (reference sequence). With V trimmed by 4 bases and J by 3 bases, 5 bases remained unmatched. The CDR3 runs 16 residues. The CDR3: CATSKGQGAVNQPQHF. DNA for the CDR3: TGTGCCACCAGCAAAGGACAGGGGGCGGTCAATCAGCCCCAGCATTTT.

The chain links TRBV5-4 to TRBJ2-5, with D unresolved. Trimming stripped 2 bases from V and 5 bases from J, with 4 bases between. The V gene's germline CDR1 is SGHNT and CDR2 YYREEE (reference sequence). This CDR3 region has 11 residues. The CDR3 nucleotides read TGTGCCAGCAGCTTAAGGGAGACCCAGTACTTC. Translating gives CASSLRETQYF.

In nucleotides, the CDR3 is TGCGCCAGCAGGGGGACAGGGGTTTCAGATACGCAGTATTTT. Its protein product is CASRGTGVSDTQYF. The J gene is TRBJ2-3, the V gene TRBV5-1; 10 bases map to TRBD1. This CDR3 is built from 14 residues. CDR1 SGHRS and CDR2 YFSETQ come from the germline V gene. Trimming at V came to 5 bases and at J to 4 bases, leaving 4 bases not matched to a gene.

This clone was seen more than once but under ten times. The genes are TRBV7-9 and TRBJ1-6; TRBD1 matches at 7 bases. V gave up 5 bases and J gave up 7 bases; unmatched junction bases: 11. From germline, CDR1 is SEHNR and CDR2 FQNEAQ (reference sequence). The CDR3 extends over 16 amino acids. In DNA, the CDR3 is TGTGCCAGCAGCCCAAGAGCCGGGACAGCCAATTCACCCCTCCACTTT. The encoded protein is CASSPRAGTANSPLHF.